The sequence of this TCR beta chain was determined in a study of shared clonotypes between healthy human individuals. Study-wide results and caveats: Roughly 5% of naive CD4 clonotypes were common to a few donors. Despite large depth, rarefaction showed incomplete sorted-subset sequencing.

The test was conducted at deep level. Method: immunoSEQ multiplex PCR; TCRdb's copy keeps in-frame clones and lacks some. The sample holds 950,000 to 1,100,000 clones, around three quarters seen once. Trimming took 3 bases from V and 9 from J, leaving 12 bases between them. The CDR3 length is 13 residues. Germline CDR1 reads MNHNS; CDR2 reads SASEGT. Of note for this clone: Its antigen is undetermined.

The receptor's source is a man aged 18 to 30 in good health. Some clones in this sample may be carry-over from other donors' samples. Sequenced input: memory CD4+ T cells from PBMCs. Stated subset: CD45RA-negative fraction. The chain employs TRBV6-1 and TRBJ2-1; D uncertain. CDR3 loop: CASSDPSRGEQFF. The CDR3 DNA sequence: TGTGCCAGCAGTGACCCTTCCCGTGGTGAGCAGTTCTTC.